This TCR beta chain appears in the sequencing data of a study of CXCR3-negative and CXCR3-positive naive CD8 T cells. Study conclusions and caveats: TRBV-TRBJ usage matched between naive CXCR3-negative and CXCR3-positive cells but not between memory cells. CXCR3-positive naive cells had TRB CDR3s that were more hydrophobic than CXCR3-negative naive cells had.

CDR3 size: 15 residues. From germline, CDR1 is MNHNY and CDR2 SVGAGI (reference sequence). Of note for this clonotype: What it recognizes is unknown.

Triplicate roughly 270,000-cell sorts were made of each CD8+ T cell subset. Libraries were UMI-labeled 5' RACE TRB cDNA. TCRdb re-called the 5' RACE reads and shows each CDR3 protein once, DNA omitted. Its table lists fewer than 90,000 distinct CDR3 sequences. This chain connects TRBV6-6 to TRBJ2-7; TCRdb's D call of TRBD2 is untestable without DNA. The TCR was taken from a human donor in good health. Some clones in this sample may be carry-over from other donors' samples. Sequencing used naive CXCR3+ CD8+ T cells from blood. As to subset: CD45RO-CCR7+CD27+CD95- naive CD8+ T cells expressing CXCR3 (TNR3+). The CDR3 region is CASSRWRERNYEQYF.